A selection of T cell receptor beta chains follows, all from one sample in a study of blood T cell repertoires in COVID-19. The data were produced by immunoSEQ multiplex PCR, yet TCRdb's version contains in-frame clones alone and is incomplete. Counted here are about 88,000 clones, approximately 87% occurring once; the ten biggest clones make up around 13%. Material for sequencing was peripheral blood. These receptors all stem from a woman between 65 and 79 years old with acute or convalescent COVID-19. Each CDR3 is given with its conserved first and last residue. A D gene is named only where the DNA matches it firmly. Clone size, where shown, is once, few, many, or a class for clones that have expanded.

clone_size	v_call	cdr3_length	d_call	j_call	cdr3_aa	cdr3_nt
-	TRBV24-1	14	TRBD2	TRBJ2-1	CATSPGLGRPEQFF	TGTGCCACCAGCCCGGGACTAGGTCGACCTGAGCAGTTCTTC
-	TRBV24-1	16	TRBD1	TRBJ1-3	CATSDAGQGPGNTIYF	TGTGCCACCAGTGATGCGGGACAGGGACCTGGAAACACCATATATTTT
-	TRBV12-5	14	-	TRBJ1-3	CASGLYPGGNTIYF	TGTGCTAGTGGTCTGTACCCAGGAGGAAACACCATATATTTT
-	TRBV19	15	-	TRBJ2-1	CASSLRASSYNEQFF	TGTGCCAGTAGCCTCAGGGCGAGCTCCTACAATGAGCAGTTCTTC
-	TRBV24-1	14	TRBD2	TRBJ2-5	CATARASGEETQYF	TGTGCCACGGCCCGGGCTAGCGGGGAAGAGACCCAGTACTTC
-	TRBV7-9	17	-	TRBJ2-1	CASSSLPPGPPYNEQFF	TGTGCCAGCAGCTCCCTCCCCCCGGGTCCTCCCTACAATGAGCAGTTCTTC
few	TRBV2	14	-	TRBJ1-5	CASSGGTGGSPQHF	TGTGCCAGCAGTGGAGGGACGGGGGGTTCGCCCCAGCATTTT
-	TRBV19	18	TRBD2	TRBJ2-1	CASSRDTSGRFPKDEQFF	TGTGCCAGTAGTAGGGACACTAGCGGGAGGTTCCCCAAAGATGAGCAGTTCTTC
-	TRBV18	14	-	TRBJ1-2	CASSPPGQPYGYTF	TGTGCCAGCTCACCCCCCGGACAACCCTATGGCTACACCTTC
-	TRBV7-9	17	TRBD2	TRBJ2-5	CASSLAGTSGRRETQYF	TGTGCCAGCAGCTTAGCTGGTACTAGCGGGAGACGAGAGACCCAGTACTTC
-	TRBV5-8	16	TRBD2	TRBJ2-5	CASPPSGAGGGETQYF	TGTGCCAGCCCCCCCTCCGGAGCGGGAGGGGGTGAGACCCAGTACTTC
-	TRBV6-2/TRBV6-3	15	-	TRBJ1-5	CASSLQINSNQPQHF	TGTGCCAGCAGTCTCCAGATTAATAGCAATCAGCCCCAGCATTTT
-	TRBV10-3	14	-	TRBJ1-5	CAISEWGDGQPQHF	TGTGCCATCAGTGAGTGGGGGGACGGGCAGCCCCAGCATTTT
-	TRBV3-1/TRBV3-2	15	-	TRBJ2-1	CASSPFRGYYNEQFF	TGTGCCAGCAGCCCTTTTCGCGGATACTACAATGAGCAGTTCTTC
-	TRBV7-2	17	TRBD1	TRBJ2-4	CASSLGPGTGGTNIQYF	TGTGCCAGCAGCTTAGGACCCGGGACAGGGGGCACAAACATTCAGTACTTC
-	TRBV5-1	14	-	TRBJ1-5	CASSLEGGNQPQHF	TGCGCCAGCAGCTTGGAGGGAGGGAATCAGCCCCAGCATTTT
-	TRBV3-1/TRBV3-2	17	TRBD1	TRBJ2-2	CASSQVGQGKNTGELFF	TGTGCCAGCAGCCAAGTGGGACAGGGGAAGAACACCGGGGAGCTGTTTTTT
once	TRBV27	18	-	TRBJ1-1	CASSLWSLYPGVNTEAFF	TGTGCCAGCAGTTTATGGAGTTTATATCCGGGGGTGAACACTGAAGCTTTCTTT
-	TRBV27	13	-	TRBJ1-1	CASSFLANTEAFF	TGTGCCAGCAGTTTTTTGGCGAACACTGAAGCTTTCTTT
-	TRBV5-1	16	TRBD1	TRBJ2-2	CASSLDRGFVTGELFF	TGCGCCAGCAGCTTGGACAGGGGGTTCGTGACCGGGGAGCTGTTTTTT
-	TRBV24-1	17	TRBD2	TRBJ2-1	CATSDPGLAGGGNEQFF	TGTGCCACCAGTGATCCCGGACTAGCGGGAGGAGGTAATGAGCAGTTCTTC
-	TRBV4-3	14	TRBD1	TRBJ1-1	CASRRTGGSAEAFF	TGCGCCAGCAGGAGAACAGGGGGTTCTGCTGAAGCTTTCTTT
-	TRBV6-5	16	TRBD1	TRBJ1-5	CASSLPPGQGPLPQHF	TGTGCCAGCAGTTTGCCCCCGGGACAGGGGCCTTTGCCCCAGCATTTT
-	TRBV2	15	TRBD1	TRBJ1-5	CASSTPGQDNQPQHF	TGTGCCAGCAGCACTCCGGGACAGGACAATCAGCCCCAGCATTTT
-	TRBV14	17	-	TRBJ2-2	CASSHFLQNANTGELFF	TGTGCCAGCAGCCATTTTTTACAGAACGCAAACACCGGGGAGCTGTTTTTT
-	TRBV11-3	16	-	TRBJ2-2	CASSLAVGQGTGELFF	TGTGCCAGCAGCTTAGCGGTGGGGCAGGGCACCGGGGAGCTGTTTTTT
few	TRBV7-2	16	TRBD1	TRBJ2-1	CASSTPGQGSYNEQFF	TGTGCCAGCAGCACTCCGGGACAGGGGAGCTACAATGAGCAGTTCTTC
-	TRBV7-2	13	TRBD1	TRBJ1-2	CASSFGQVYGYTF	TGTGCCAGCAGCTTTGGACAGGTATATGGCTACACCTTC
-	TRBV11-3	19	TRBD1	TRBJ2-6	CASRPFRDSLFSGANVLTF	TGTGCCAGCCGCCCGTTTCGGGACAGCTTATTCTCTGGGGCCAACGTCCTGACTTTC
-	TRBV19	17	TRBD2	TRBJ2-3	CASSIYTSGTSTDTQYF	TGTGCCAGTAGTATATATACTAGCGGAACTAGCACAGATACGCAGTATTTT
-	TRBV7-6	12	-	TRBJ1-1	CASSLSQREAFF	TGTGCCAGCAGCTTAAGCCAGCGAGAAGCTTTCTTT
-	TRBV2	15	-	TRBJ1-1	CASSGDTQLNTEAFF	TGTGCCAGCAGTGGGGACACTCAATTGAACACTGAAGCTTTCTTT